These 31 T cell receptor beta chains came from one sample sequenced in a study of human T cells and chemical hapten exposure (TCRdb year 2021). Library preparation used RACE. Sequenced on a NextSeq 500. TCRdb reprocessed the public reads (quality trimming at Q25 with fastp, clone calling with MiXCR) and kept in-frame beta chains. Rows with one shared CDR3 protein collapse into an entry with the most common genes and DNA. The sample includes 40,000 or so distinct CDR3 sequences, with about 4.2% observed a single time. About 24% of the sample rests with the top ten. What this sample's time point label stands for: patch test 1, 2 weeks after DPC sensitization. What the treatment or condition label conveys for this sample: therapeutic diphenylcyclopropenone sensitization with weekly scalp DPC. Total RNA was extracted from unfractionated whole blood that had been collected in Tempus Blood RNA tubes. The sample in question was whole blood, obtained in connection with sensitization to the hapten diphenylcyclopropenone (DPC). The receptor set was obtained from a man aged 45-60 years with alopecia areata. Some clones in this sample may be carry-over from other donors' samples.

The chain links TRBV18 to TRBJ1-1; 8 nucleotides match TRBD1. V shed 3 bases and J 10 bases; nucleotides not matched to a gene: 4. Germline CDR1 and CDR2: KGHSH and LQKENI. The CDR3 runs 12 residues. Written as DNA, the CDR3 is TGTGCCAGCTCACCCTTACAGGGGGGAGCTTTCTTT. It yields the protein CASSPLQGGAFF.

The table lists this clonotype with many counts. The chain has TRBV20-1 and TRBJ2-7, with TRBD2 matching over 12 bases. The J segment lost 4 bases and the V segment lost 3 bases, leaving 7 bases of the junction unmatched. The V gene's germline CDR1 is DFQATT and CDR2 SNEGSKA (reference sequence). The CDR3 is made up of 15 amino acids. The CDR3 bases are TGCAGTGCTAGGCCCCCGACTAGCGGGAGATACGAGCAGTACTTC. The encoded protein is CSARPPTSGRYEQYF.

This clonotype was seen at least ten times. The V call is TRBV15, the J call TRBJ1-1; D ambiguous. In germline, CDR1 is LNHNV, CDR2 YYDKDF (reference sequence). There are 16 residues in the CDR3. Trimming removed 6 bases at V and 2 bases at J, with 19 bases between. CDR3 loop: CATRPTPGRDNTEAFF. The CDR3 coding sequence is TGTGCCACCAGACCCACTCCGGGTAGAGATAACACTGAAGCTTTCTTT.

This clonotype was seen at least ten times. J is TRBJ2-1 and V is TRBV7-6; 7 bases map to TRBD2. CDR3 size: 19 residues. Germline CDR1 SGHVS, CDR2 FNYEAQ. V lost 5 bases to trimming and J lost 0 bases; unmatched junction nucleotides: 16. CDR3 nucleotides: TGTGCCAGCAGCGTTCTGGCGCTACAAGCGGGACCCTCCTACAATGAGCAGTTCTTC. It yields the protein CASSVLALQAGPSYNEQFF.

The rearrangement links TRBV10-3 to TRBJ2-4; TRBD1 is a possible D gene (6 bases). The V gene's germline CDR1 is ENHRY and CDR2 SYGVKD. The V end lost 2 bases, the J end lost 0 bases, and 14 bases lay between the germline ends. The CDR3 has 17 residues. The CDR3 coding sequence is TGTGCCATCAGTGAGCAGTTCCAGGGGCTAGCCAAAAACATTCAGTACTTC. It encodes CAISEQFQGLAKNIQYF.

This clonotype was picked up many times. The J gene is TRBJ2-7, the V gene TRBV6-6; tentatively, D is TRBD2 (6 bases). Trimming cost V 4 bases and J 4 bases, with 17 bases left between them. The germline gives CDR1 MNHNY, CDR2 SVGAGI (reference sequence). This CDR3 contains 15 residues. For the CDR3, the DNA is TGTGCCAGCAGTTCGGCCGGGACTTTCCCTTACGAGCAGTACTTC. This translates into CASSSAGTFPYEQYF.

This clonotype was seen ten or more times. The V call is TRBV20-1, the J call TRBJ1-2, with TRBD1 matching 8 bases. Germline trimming cut 0 bases from V and 5 bases from J; bases unmatched to any gene: 5. Germline CDR1 is DFQATT and CDR2 is SNEGSKA (reference sequence). This CDR3 region has 14 residues. The CDR3 loop reads CSARESRGHYGYTF. The CDR3 DNA is TGCAGTGCTAGAGAAAGCAGGGGGCATTATGGCTACACCTTC.

The rearrangement uses TRBV7-2 and TRBJ1-5, with D tentatively TRBD1 (5 bases). The length of the CDR3 is 15 residues. V lost 5 bases and J lost 5, with 16 bases in between. Germline V gene lookup returns CDR1 SGHTA and CDR2 FQGNSA. The CDR3 coding sequence is TGTGCCAGCAGCCGAGAGAGGGGCAATCATCAGCCCCAGCATTTT. Translating gives CASSRERGNHQPQHF.

This clonotype was counted ten times or more. The rearrangement uses TRBV24-1 and TRBJ2-3; 7 bases line up with TRBD2. The CDR3 length is 15 residues. With 5 bases clipped from V and 0 bases from J, the junction kept 4 bases outside the gene matches. The germline V gene has CDR1 KGHDR and CDR2 SFDVKD. The CDR3 bases are TGTGCCACCAGTGGGGCTAGCGGAAGCACAGATACGCAGTATTTT. Translation: CATSGASGSTDTQYF.

This clonotype came up many times. This sequence joins TRBV5-6 and TRBJ2-3, with TRBD1 matching 8 bases. This CDR3 region has 15 residues. CDR1 is SGHDT and CDR2 is YYEEEE in the germline V gene. With 2 bases clipped from V and 0 bases from J, the junction kept 2 bases outside the gene matches. DNA for the CDR3: TGTGCCAGCAGCTTCGACAGGGGTAGCACAGATACGCAGTATTTT. Protein product: CASSFDRGSTDTQYF.

This clonotype has at least ten counts. The gene calls are TRBV7-2 and TRBJ1-6, with 7 nucleotides matching TRBD1. Germline assignment: CDR1 SGHTA and CDR2 FQGNSA. The CDR3 has 15 amino acids. The V and J ends lost 2 bases and 6 bases, in that order; junction bases with no gene match: 4. The CDR3 bases are TGTGCCAGCAGCTTACCAGGGGGAGGTAATTCACCCCTCCACTTT. Protein product: CASSLPGGGNSPLHF.

This clonotype has a count of ten or more. The chain carries TRBV12-3 or TRBV12-4 and TRBJ1-1, with D tentatively TRBD1 (6 bases). The V end was cut by 6 bases, the J end by 3 bases, with 8 bases between. This CDR3 is built from 12 residues. CDR3 protein: CASRRGHTEAFF. In DNA, the CDR3 is TGTGCCAGCAGACGGGGGCACACTGAAGCTTTCTTT.

The table lists this clonotype with many counts. CDR3 in DNA: TGCAGTGCTACGTACACGGATGGCTACACCTTC. Its protein is CSATYTDGYTF. The V gene is TRBV20-1, the J gene TRBJ1-2; no reliable D call. Trimming removed 4 bases at V and 6 bases at J, with 9 bases between. Looked up from germline, CDR1 is DFQATT and CDR2 is SNEGSKA (reference sequence). This CDR3 has 11 amino acids.

This clonotype was observed at least ten times. This chain connects TRBV19 to TRBJ1-6; 7 bases align to TRBD1. Trimming removed 6 bases from V and 3 bases from J; junction bases left unmatched: 5. This CDR3 is built from 15 residues. CDR1 and CDR2 (germline): LNHDA, SQIVND (reference sequence). The CDR3 is CASRQGTVYNSPLHF. The CDR3 nucleotides read TGTGCCAGTAGGCAAGGGACAGTCTATAATTCACCCCTCCACTTT.

This clonotype was counted ten times or more. The chain uses TRBV7-9 and TRBJ2-7; 12 nucleotides align to TRBD1. Trimming at V came to 6 bases and at J to 2 bases, leaving 11 bases not matched to a gene. CDR1 is SEHNR, CDR2 FQNEAQ, per germline (reference sequence). The CDR3 covers 17 residues. The CDR3 bases are TGTGCCAGCAGTCCAATCTCGGGACAGGGGGCTACCTACGAGCAGTACTTC. Protein: CASSPISGQGATYEQYF. The variable domain in full, completed from reference TRBV7-9 and TRBJ2-7, reads DTGVSQNPRHKITKRGQNVTFRCDPISEHNRLYWYRQTLGQGPEFLTYFQNEAQLEKSRLLSDRFSAERPKGSFSTLEIQRTEQGDSAMYLCASSPISGQGATYEQYFGPGTRLTVT.

This clonotype was recorded many times. The chain joins TRBV7-2 to TRBJ2-1; possible D gene TRBD2, 5 bases. The CDR3 loop spans 13 amino acids. V was shortened by 2 bases and J by 13 bases, with 15 bases between the two germline ends. Per the germline V gene, CDR1 is SGHTA and CDR2 is FQGNSA. Here the CDR3 reads CASSLYSSSVQFF. DNA for the CDR3: TGTGCCAGCAGCTTATATAGTAGTAGCGTACAGTTCTTC. The variable domain in full, with the rest retrieved from reference TRBV7-2 and TRBJ2-1, is GAGVSQSPSNKVTEKGKDVELRCDPISGHTALYWYRQSLGQGLEFLIYFQGNSAPDKSGLPSDRFSAERTGGSVSTLTIQRTQQEDSAVYLCASSLYSSSVQFFGPGTRLTVL.

This clonotype appeared many times. V is TRBV20-1 and J is TRBJ2-3; 9 bases line up with TRBD1. The CDR3 sequence is 16 residues long. Germline V gene lookup returns CDR1 DFQATT and CDR2 SNEGSKA (reference sequence). The trim removed 2 bases at V and 5 bases at J, leaving 11 bases unmatched. The CDR3, as DNA: TGCAGTGCTAGAACCACGAACAGGGGGCGTGGAGATACGCAGTATTTT. This sequence encodes CSARTTNRGRGDTQYF.

The chain couples TRBV27 to TRBJ2-1; 10 nucleotides match TRBD2. This CDR3 comprises 15 residues. The V gene's germline CDR1 is MNHEY and CDR2 SMNVEV (reference sequence). The trim removed 2 bases at V and 6 bases at J, leaving 4 bases unmatched. The CDR3 DNA reads TGTGCCAGCAGTTTACAACTAGCGGGGACCAATGAGCAGTTCTTC. This translates into CASSLQLAGTNEQFF.

This clonotype was found many times. The V gene is TRBV27, the J gene TRBJ2-1, with TRBD1 matching 8 bases. J lost 8 bases, V lost 0 bases, and 9 bases had no gene match. Germline lookup yields CDR1 MNHEY and CDR2 SMNVEV (reference sequence). The CDR3 totals 16 residues. CDR3 DNA sequence: TGTGCCAGCAGTTTATCCCCAGGGGGCTGGACGCATGAGCAGTTCTTC. Amino acids: CASSLSPGGWTHEQFF.

This clonotype was found many times. This sequence joins TRBV7-9 and TRBJ1-5; D call uncertain. CDR1 and CDR2 (germline): SEHNR, FQNEAQ (reference sequence). V was pared by 7 bases and J by 5 bases, with 12 bases between. The CDR3 spans 13 residues. CDR3 sequence reads: CASTIDGDQPQHF. CDR3 in DNA: TGTGCCAGCACCATTGACGGGGATCAGCCCCAGCATTTT.

This clonotype occurred many times. CDR3 sequence (DNA): TGCAGTGCTGAAGCCCCCCAAGAGACCCAGTACTTC. Translating gives CSAEAPQETQYF. V gene TRBV20-1 combines with J gene TRBJ2-5; the D is unclear. CDR1 is DFQATT, CDR2 SNEGSKA, per germline (reference sequence). Deletions cut 5 bases from V and 1 base from J, with 8 bases between. The CDR3 runs to 12 residues.

In its sample, this clonotype ranks as large. The chain carries TRBV5-6 and TRBJ2-7; 7 nucleotides align to TRBD1. Germline values: CDR1 SGHDT, CDR2 YYEEEE. This CDR3 region has 13 residues. The J segment lost 4 bases and the V segment lost 4 bases, leaving 5 bases of the junction unmatched. The CDR3 DNA sequence: TGTGCCAGCAGCACCGGGACAGAATACGAGCAGTACTTC. Amino acids: CASSTGTEYEQYF.

This clonotype was found many times. J is TRBJ1-3 and V is TRBV29-1; no firm D call. Trimming removed 4 bases from V and 0 bases from J, with 4 bases in between. CDR1 is SQVTM and CDR2 is ANQGSEA in the germline V gene. The CDR3 is 12 residues long. CDR3 nucleotides: TGCAGCGTTGGGATCTCTGGAAACACCATATATTTT. This sequence encodes CSVGISGNTIYF.

This clonotype occurred many times. In nucleotides, the CDR3 is TGCAGCGTAGTTGAGGGCACAAGCAATCAGCCCCAGCATTTT. It specifies CSVVEGTSNQPQHF. The V and J genes are TRBV29-1 and TRBJ1-5, with no clear D. Looked up from germline, CDR1 is SQVTM and CDR2 is ANQGSEA. V lost 6 bases to trimming and J lost 1 base, with 13 bases between them. The CDR3 has 14 amino acids.

Ten or more counts support this clonotype. The chain joins TRBV3-1 to TRBJ2-3; TRBD1 aligns across 8 bases. Germline lookup yields CDR1 LGHDT and CDR2 YNNKEL (reference sequence). The CDR3 totals 15 residues. V shed 1 base and J 3 bases; nucleotides not matched to a gene: 3. CDR3 DNA: TGTGCCAGCAGCCAAGGGACAGGGATGACAGATACGCAGTATTTT. Protein: CASSQGTGMTDTQYF.

This clonotype has at least ten counts. This chain uses TRBV6-5 with TRBJ1-4; D gene uncertain. V gave up 4 bases and J gave up 0 bases, with 9 bases separating them. The CDR3 totals 15 residues. In germline, CDR1 is MNHEY, CDR2 SVGAGI. In DNA form, the CDR3 reads TGTGCCAGCAGTTCCGCGGTGGCAACTAATGAAAAACTGTTTTTT. Translated: CASSSAVATNEKLFF.

The V and J genes are TRBV7-2 and TRBJ2-5; D not resolved. Germline-derived CDR1 and CDR2 are SGHTA and FQGNSA. V was pared by 1 base and J by 13 bases, with 16 bases between. The CDR3 is made up of 13 amino acids. This chain's CDR3 is CASSLVDGEIRYF. CDR3 bases: TGTGCCAGCAGCTTAGTTGACGGCGAAATTAGGTACTTC.

This clonotype has only a few counts. This chain uses TRBV19 with TRBJ1-5; D gene ambiguous. This CDR3 has 13 residues. The V end lost 1 base, the J end lost 7 bases, and 8 bases lay between the germline ends. Germline V CDR1 and CDR2: LNHDA, SQIVND (reference sequence). As DNA, the CDR3 is TGTGCCAGTAGTATAGCCTCCCGACAGCCCCAGCATTTT. It codes for CASSIASRQPQHF. Variable domain in full (rest from reference TRBV19 and TRBJ1-5): DGGITQSPKYLFRKEGQNVTLSCEQNLNHDAMYWYRQDPGQGLRLIYYSQIVNDFQKGDIAEGYSVSREKKESFPLTVTSAQKNPTAFYLCASSIASRQPQHFGDGTRLSIL.

This clonotype has a count of ten or more. This chain connects TRBV27 to TRBJ2-7; D perhaps matches TRBD2 (7 bases). The germline CDR1 and CDR2 sequences are MNHEY and SMNVEV (reference sequence). This CDR3 is 14 amino acids long. Trimming removed 2 bases at V and 4 bases at J, with 12 bases between. For the CDR3, the DNA is TGTGCCAGCAGTTTAGGGGGGGCCCAATACGAGCAGTACTTC. Translated: CASSLGGAQYEQYF.

This clonotype was counted ten times or more. The chain recombines TRBV29-1 with TRBJ1-5; TRBD1 agrees at 8 bases. The trim removed 6 bases at V and 7 bases at J, leaving 8 bases unmatched. There are 13 residues in the CDR3. Germline V gene sequence: CDR1 SQVTM, CDR2 ANQGSEA. CDR3 residues: CSVGQGGSQPQHF. The CDR3 nucleotides are TGCAGCGTCGGACAGGGCGGCTCACAGCCCCAGCATTTT.

This clonotype was counted at least ten times. The chain employs TRBV5-1 and TRBJ1-1; D remains unclear. Trimming stripped 6 bases from V and 7 bases from J, with 16 bases between. Germline loops: CDR1 SGHRS, CDR2 YFSETQ. The CDR3 totals 13 residues. For the CDR3, the DNA is TGCGCCAGCACCTTACCGCCCGGGGTTGAAGCTTTCTTT. Protein: CASTLPPGVEAFF.